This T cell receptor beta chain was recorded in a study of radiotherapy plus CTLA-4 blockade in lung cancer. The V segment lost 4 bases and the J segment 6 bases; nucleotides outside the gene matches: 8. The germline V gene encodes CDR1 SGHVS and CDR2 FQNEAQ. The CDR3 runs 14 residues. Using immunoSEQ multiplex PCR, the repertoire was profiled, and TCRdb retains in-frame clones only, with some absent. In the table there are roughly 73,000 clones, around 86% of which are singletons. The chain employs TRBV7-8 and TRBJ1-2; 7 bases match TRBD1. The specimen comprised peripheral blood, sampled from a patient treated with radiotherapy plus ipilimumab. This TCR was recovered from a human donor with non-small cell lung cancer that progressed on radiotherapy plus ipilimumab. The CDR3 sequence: CASSSPLQGNGYTF. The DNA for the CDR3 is TGTGCCAGCAGCTCCCCTTTACAGGGGAATGGCTACACCTTC.